This TCR beta chain was observed in a study of cytomegalovirus exposure and HLA in healthy donors. Findings of the study overall: One variant, a missense change in DCLRE1C, was linked in a later analysis to TCR beta V- and J-gene trimming. Reported findings show TCR beta sequences accurately forecast HLA-A and HLA-B alleles in most subjects.

V gave up 4 bases and J gave up 2 bases; unmatched junction bases: 9. Germline V lookup: CDR1 SGHRS, CDR2 YFSETQ. The CDR3 spans 18 residues. Of note for this clone: What it binds is unknown.

PCR was performed using 60 Vbeta and 13 Jbeta primers. Sequenced by immunoSEQ multiplex PCR; TCRdb stores in-frame clones only, minus some. The repertoire consists of some 110,000 clones, with around 80% occurring once and the leading ten covering roughly 4.4%. The receptor was derived from a man aged 25 to 40 in good health and CMV-seropositive. Sequencing used PBMCs. This rearrangement joins TRBV5-1 to TRBJ2-7; 16 bases line up with TRBD2. In DNA form, the CDR3 reads TGCGCCAGCAGCACGGGGACTAGCGGGGGGGCCTTCACCTACGAGCAGTACTTC. Its protein product is CASSTGTSGGAFTYEQYF.